Listed below are T cell receptor beta chains from one sample, sequenced in a study of early T cells in non-severe SARS-CoV-2 infection. TCRdb passed the 5' RACE reads through MiXCR, listing each CDR3 protein once. The sample carries around 80,000 distinct CDR3 sequences, about 10% recorded once. Source: whole blood, taken at baseline. The receptors come from an adult who was a healthcare worker with PCR-confirmed SARS-CoV-2 infection or an uninfected control (not recorded which). Each CDR3 is given with its conserved first and last residue. The D gene is left open where the match is weak. Not all rows give a size; the values are once, few, many and, for expanded clones, a class.

J	D	V	size	DNA	CDR3
TRBJ2-1	TRBD1	TRBV24-1	few	TGTGCCACCAGTGGCTACAGGGGGACAAGCTCCTACAATGAGCAGTTCTTC	CATSGYRGTSSYNEQFF
TRBJ2-1	.	TRBV30	many	TGTGCCTGGGGCCCCGGAAGGGCCTACAATGAGCAGTTCTTC	CAWGPGRAYNEQFF
TRBJ1-1	.	TRBV20-1	.	TGCAGTGCAAAGGTGGGGGAAGATAAAGCTTTCTTT	CSAKVGEDKAFF
TRBJ2-1	.	TRBV7-8	few	TGTGCCAGCAGCTTAGTGCCGGATCTATCCTCCTACAATGAGCAGTTCTTC	CASSLVPDLSSYNEQFF
TRBJ1-3	.	TRBV27	many	TGTGCCAGCAGTCCTACCGCCCCGGCCACCACCATATATTTT	CASSPTAPATTIYF
TRBJ1-6	.	TRBV27	few	TGTGCCAGCAGTGGACGGGGGAGCTCCTATAATTCACCCCTCCACTTT	CASSGRGSSYNSPLHF
TRBJ2-2	TRBD2	TRBV12-3/TRBV12-4	few	TGTGCCAGCAGCCTCCGGAGGACTAGCGGGGGGGTGCACACCGGGGAGCTGTTTTTT	CASSLRRTSGGVHTGELFF
TRBJ1-2	.	TRBV20-1	few	TGCAGTGCTGATTTAGGGGTTGGCTATGGCTACACCTTC	CSADLGVGYGYTF
TRBJ2-7	.	TRBV12-3/TRBV12-4	.	TGTGCCAGCAGTTTAGCCGGGACTGAAGAGCAGTACTTC	CASSLAGTEEQYF
TRBJ2-1	.	TRBV20-1	many	TGCAGTGCTGTTCTAGATTTTAATGAGCAGTTCTTC	CSAVLDFNEQFF
TRBJ2-1	TRBD2	TRBV5-1	.	TGCGCCAGCAGCTTGGAACTAGCGGGAGGCAATGAGCAGTTCTTC	CASSLELAGGNEQFF
TRBJ2-3	TRBD2	TRBV4-1	.	TGCGCCAGCAGCCCCCTCCAGCTAGCGGGAGTGTATACGCAGTATTTT	CASSPLQLAGVYTQYF
TRBJ1-1	.	TRBV12-3/TRBV12-4	few	TGTGCCAGCGTTATAGCTATGAACACTGAAGCTTTCTTT	CASVIAMNTEAFF
TRBJ1-2	.	TRBV12-3/TRBV12-4	.	TGTGCCAGCAGTTACAGCCGTGGCGGCTACACCTTC	CASSYSRGGYTF
TRBJ1-3	.	TRBV7-6	.	TGTGCCAGCGCTAACACCATATATTTT	CASANTIYF
TRBJ2-7	TRBD2	TRBV5-4	.	TGTGCCAGCAGCTCCGCGCCGCCAGCGGGGTACTCCTACGAGCAGTACTTC	CASSSAPPAGYSYEQYF
TRBJ1-4	.	TRBV12-3/TRBV12-4	.	TGTGCCAGCTCCGGGCAGGGCGTCGGGATTGGAAAACTGTTTTTT	CASSGQGVGIGKLFF
TRBJ2-7	TRBD1	TRBV27	few	TGTGCCAGCAGACAAAGTACCGGACAGGGAGGCGAGCAGTACTTC	CASRQSTGQGGEQYF
TRBJ2-2	.	TRBV25-1	few	TGTGCCAGCAGGGCCAGGAACACCGGGGAGCTGTTTTTT	CASRARNTGELFF
TRBJ2-7	TRBD2	TRBV7-6	few	TGTGCCAGCAGCTTAGGGGGTTCTAGCGGAACCTACGAGCAGTACTTC	CASSLGGSSGTYEQYF